Listed below are T cell receptor beta chains from one sample, sequenced in a study of OX40 agonist ivuxolimab in advanced cancers. The assay was immunoSEQ multiplex PCR, and TCRdb's table has in-frame clones only and misses some. The sample yields more than 100,000 clones, just over 90% seen once. This specimen consisted of CD4+ or CD8+ T cells sorted from blood, obtained in a trial of the OX40 agonist ivuxolimab. The receptor source for this set is an adult with an advanced solid tumor such as melanoma, head and neck, liver or kidney cancer. Each CDR3 is given with its conserved first and last residue. A D gene is named only where the DNA matches it firmly. The size of a clone is reported for some rows only, either as once, few or many, or as a class for expanded clones.

>TRBD2|TRBV5-1|TRBJ2-1|-
TGCGCCAGCAGCTTGACTAGCGGGACTAGCAATGAGCAGTTCTTC
CASSLTSGTSNEQFF
>TRBD1|TRBV5-4|TRBJ1-6|-
TGTGCCAGCAGTTGGGGGGACAGGGTTTCTTCACCCCTCCACTTT
CASSWGDRVSSPLHF
>-|TRBV4-3|TRBJ2-3|-
TGCGCCAGCAGCCAAGAGTTGGCAGGGGCAGAGCGTCAGTATTTT
CASSQELAGAERQYF
>TRBD2|TRBV2|TRBJ2-3|-
TGTGCCAGCAGTGGGAAGCGGGGGGGACCAGATACGCAGTATTTT
CASSGKRGGPDTQYF
>TRBD2|TRBV5-1|TRBJ2-5|once
TGCGCCAGCAGCTTGGTATTAGAGGGACTAGCGAGGGAGACCCAGTACTTC
CASSLVLEGLARETQYF
>TRBD1|TRBV5-1|TRBJ1-1|-
TGCGCCAGCAGCTCGACAGGGGCGGACACTGAAGCTTTCTTT
CASSSTGADTEAFF
>-|TRBV28|TRBJ1-5|-
TGTGCCAGCAGTGCGGACAGTCCTGCGCGGGCCCAGCATTTT
CASSADSPARAQHF
>-|TRBV4-1|TRBJ1-5|-
TGCGCCAGCAGCCAATGGGCAGGTAGGGTTAGCAATCAGCCCCAGCATTTT
CASSQWAGRVSNQPQHF
>-|TRBV2|TRBJ2-7|-
TGTGCCAGCAGTCCCCAGGGTTGGCCCTACGAGCAGTACTTC
CASSPQGWPYEQYF
>-|TRBV5-8|TRBJ2-2|-
TGTGCCAGCAGCTTCCGCGGGGAGGCCACCGGGGAGCTGTTTTTT
CASSFRGEATGELFF
>-|TRBV4-3|TRBJ2-1|once
TGCGCCAGCAGCCAAGTAGGGGGGCCCTACAATGAGCAGTTCTTC
CASSQVGGPYNEQFF
>-|TRBV9|TRBJ1-1|few
TGTGCCAGCAGCGTAGACAGGTCCATGAACACTGAAGCTTTCTTT
CASSVDRSMNTEAFF
>TRBD1|TRBV6-1|TRBJ1-1|-
TGTGCCAGCAGTCCAACTAACAGGGGAGGGACTGAAGCTTTCTTT
CASSPTNRGGTEAFF
>-|TRBV4-2|TRBJ2-5|-
TGTGCCAGCAGCCGACGACCCCAGGAGACCCAGTACTTC
CASSRRPQETQYF
>-|TRBV10-3|TRBJ2-5|-
TGTGCCATCAGTGAGCCCCCAGCGGAGGAGACCCAGTACTTC
CAISEPPAEETQYF
>TRBD1|TRBV6-4|TRBJ2-3|-
TGTGCCAGCAGTGAACGACAGGGGAGAGATACGCAGTATTTT
CASSERQGRDTQYF
>TRBD2|TRBV7-6|TRBJ2-3|-
TGTGCCAGCAGCCTACGGACTAGCGGGGGAAGCACAGATACGCAGTATTTT
CASSLRTSGGSTDTQYF
>-|TRBV20-1|TRBJ2-3|-
TGCAGTGCTAGATCCTCCCTGGCGCAGTATTTT
CSARSSLAQYF
>-|TRBV13|TRBJ1-3|-
TGTGCCAGCAGCCAAGACTGGGACTCTGGAAACACCATATATTTT
CASSQDWDSGNTIYF
>-|TRBV9|TRBJ2-5|-
TGTGCCAGCAGCCCCAAAGGGGTCGTAAAAGAGCAGTACTTC
CASSPKGVVKEQYF
>-|TRBV21-1|TRBJ2-7|-
TGTGCCAGCAGCAACGGGGGGTTAGGGAGCTCCTACGAGCAGTACTTC
CASSNGGLGSSYEQYF
>TRBD1|TRBV19|TRBJ1-1|-
TGTGCCAGTAGTAGTTCACAGGGGGACACTGAAGCTTTCTTT
CASSSSQGDTEAFF
>-|TRBV29-1|TRBJ2-5|-
TGCAGCGTTGGGGCTGCGCTCCAAGAGACCCAGTACTTC
CSVGAALQETQYF
>-|TRBV4-1|TRBJ2-5|once
TGCGCCAGCAGCCAAAACCCACTACTAGGCCTCGGGGAGACCCAGTACTTC
CASSQNPLLGLGETQYF
>-|TRBV6-5|TRBJ2-2|-
TGTGCCAGCAACCGACCGGCCGGGGAGCTGTTTTTT
CASNRPAGELFF
>TRBD1|TRBV2|TRBJ1-5|-
TGTGCCAGCAGTTCTCAGGGGGCATATCAGCCCCAGCATTTT
CASSSQGAYQPQHF